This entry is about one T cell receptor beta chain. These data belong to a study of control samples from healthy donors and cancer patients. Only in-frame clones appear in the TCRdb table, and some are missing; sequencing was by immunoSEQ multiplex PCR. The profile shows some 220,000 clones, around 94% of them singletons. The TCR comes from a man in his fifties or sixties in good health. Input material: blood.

CDR3: CATSDPLSNQPQHF. The CDR3 coding sequence is TGTGCCACCAGTGATCCCCTTAGCAATCAGCCCCAGCATTTT. The chain employs TRBV24-1 and TRBJ1-5; D uncertain. Germline values: CDR1 KGHDR, CDR2 SFDVKD. This CDR3 spans 14 amino acids. V was pared by 3 bases and J by 0 bases, with 5 bases between.